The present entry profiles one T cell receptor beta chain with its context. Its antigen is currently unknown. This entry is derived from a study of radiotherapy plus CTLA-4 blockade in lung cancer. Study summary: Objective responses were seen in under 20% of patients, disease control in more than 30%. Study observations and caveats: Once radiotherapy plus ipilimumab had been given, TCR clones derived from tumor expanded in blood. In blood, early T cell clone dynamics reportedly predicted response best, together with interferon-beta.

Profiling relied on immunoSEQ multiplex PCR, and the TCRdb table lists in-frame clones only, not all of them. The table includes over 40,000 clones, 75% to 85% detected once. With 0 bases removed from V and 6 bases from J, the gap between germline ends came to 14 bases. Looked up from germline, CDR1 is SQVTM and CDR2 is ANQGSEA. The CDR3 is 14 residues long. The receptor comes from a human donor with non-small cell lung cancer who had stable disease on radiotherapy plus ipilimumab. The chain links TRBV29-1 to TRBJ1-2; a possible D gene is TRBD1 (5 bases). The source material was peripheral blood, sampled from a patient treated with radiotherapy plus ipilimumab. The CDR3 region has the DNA TGCAGCGTTGAAGATCTCTCGGGGGGTAATGGCTACACCTTC. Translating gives CSVEDLSGGNGYTF.